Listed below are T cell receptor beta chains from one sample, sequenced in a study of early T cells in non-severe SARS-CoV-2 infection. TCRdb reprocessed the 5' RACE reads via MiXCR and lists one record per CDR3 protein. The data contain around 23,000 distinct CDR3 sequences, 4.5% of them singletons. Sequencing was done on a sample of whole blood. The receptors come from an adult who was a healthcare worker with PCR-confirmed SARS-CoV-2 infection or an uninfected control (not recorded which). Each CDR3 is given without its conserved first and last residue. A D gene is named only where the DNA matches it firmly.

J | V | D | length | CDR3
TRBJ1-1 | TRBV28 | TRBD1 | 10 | AAEGQGTEAF
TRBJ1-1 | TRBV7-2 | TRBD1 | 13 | ASSILTGGYTEAF
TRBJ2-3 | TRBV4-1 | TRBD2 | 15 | ASSQDGGGSGTDTQY
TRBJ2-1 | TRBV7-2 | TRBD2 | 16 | ASSLGLGGGRAFDEQF
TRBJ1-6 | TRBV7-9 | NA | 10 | ASSLGNSPLH
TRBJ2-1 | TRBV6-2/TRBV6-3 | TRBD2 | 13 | ASIPGLAGSNEQF
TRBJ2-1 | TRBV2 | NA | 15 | ASSVDRGIAGGNEQF
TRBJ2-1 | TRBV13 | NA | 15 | ASSYPGSGHSYNEQF
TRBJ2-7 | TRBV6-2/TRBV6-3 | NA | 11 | ASSLSEAYEQY
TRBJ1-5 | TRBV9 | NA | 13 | ASSPSGGSNQPQH
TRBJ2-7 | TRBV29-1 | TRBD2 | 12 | SVAGRGGTYEQY
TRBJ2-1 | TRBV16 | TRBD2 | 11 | ASSLGPGLGGF
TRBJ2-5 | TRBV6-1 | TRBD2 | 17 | ASSQTRGTSGRVGETQY
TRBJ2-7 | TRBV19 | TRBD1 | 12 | ASSGTGGSYEQY
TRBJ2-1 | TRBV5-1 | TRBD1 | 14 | ASSLEGQGSYNEQF
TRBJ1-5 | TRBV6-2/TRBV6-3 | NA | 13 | ASSYPGYSNQPQH